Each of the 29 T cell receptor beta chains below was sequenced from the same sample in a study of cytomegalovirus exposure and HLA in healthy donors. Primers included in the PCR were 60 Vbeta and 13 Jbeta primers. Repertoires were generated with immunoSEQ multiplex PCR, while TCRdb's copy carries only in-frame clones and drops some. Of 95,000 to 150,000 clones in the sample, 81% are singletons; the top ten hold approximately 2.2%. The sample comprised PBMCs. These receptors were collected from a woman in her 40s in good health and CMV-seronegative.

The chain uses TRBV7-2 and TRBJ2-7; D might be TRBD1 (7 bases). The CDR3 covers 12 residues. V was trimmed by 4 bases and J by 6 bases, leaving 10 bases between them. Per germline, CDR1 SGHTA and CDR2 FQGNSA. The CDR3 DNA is TGTGCCAGCAGCTCTCAGGGGGGCGAGCAGTACTTC. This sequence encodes CASSSQGGEQYF.

CDR3 DNA sequence: TGTGCCAGCAGCTTCAGTCAGGTGCGTGCCGGCGGGGAGCAGTACTTC. Translating it yields CASSFSQVRAGGEQYF. The chain is built from TRBV7-9 and TRBJ2-7; perhaps TRBD2 as D (5 bases). The CDR3 extends over 16 amino acids. V shed 3 bases and J shed 7 bases, with 22 bases lying between them. Germline V gene lookup returns CDR1 SEHNR and CDR2 FQNEAQ (reference sequence). Using reference TRBV7-9 and TRBJ2-7 for the parts outside the CDR3, the full variable domain is DTGVSQNPRHKITKRGQNVTFRCDPISEHNRLYWYRQTLGQGPEFLTYFQNEAQLEKSRLLSDRFSAERPKGSFSTLEIQRTEQGDSAMYLCASSFSQVRAGGEQYFGPGTRLTVT.

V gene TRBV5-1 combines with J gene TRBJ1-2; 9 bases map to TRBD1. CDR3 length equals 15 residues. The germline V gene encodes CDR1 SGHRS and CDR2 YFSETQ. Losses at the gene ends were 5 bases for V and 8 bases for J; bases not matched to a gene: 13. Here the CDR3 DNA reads TGCGCCAGCAGACGTCCCGGGACAGGGTCCGGGGGCTACACCTTC. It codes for CASRRPGTGSGGYTF.

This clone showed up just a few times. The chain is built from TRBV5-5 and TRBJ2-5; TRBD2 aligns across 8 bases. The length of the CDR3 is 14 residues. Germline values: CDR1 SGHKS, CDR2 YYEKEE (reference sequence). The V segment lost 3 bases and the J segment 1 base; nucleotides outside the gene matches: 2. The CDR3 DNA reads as TGTGCCAGCAGCTCCGGACTAGCCCAAGAGACCCAGTACTTC. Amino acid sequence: CASSSGLAQETQYF. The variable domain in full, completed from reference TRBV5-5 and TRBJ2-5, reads DAGVTQSPTHLIKTRGQQVTLRCSPISGHKSVSWYQQVLGQGPQFIFQYYEKEERGRGNFPDRFSARQFPNYSSELNVNALLLGDSALYLCASSSGLAQETQYFGPGTRLLVL.

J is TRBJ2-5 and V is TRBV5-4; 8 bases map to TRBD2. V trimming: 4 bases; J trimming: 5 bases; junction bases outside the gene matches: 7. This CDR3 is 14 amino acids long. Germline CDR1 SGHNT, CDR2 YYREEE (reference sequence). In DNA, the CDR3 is TGTGCCAGCAGCCGCGGGGGGCTGCGGGAGACCCAGTACTTC. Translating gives CASSRGGLRETQYF.

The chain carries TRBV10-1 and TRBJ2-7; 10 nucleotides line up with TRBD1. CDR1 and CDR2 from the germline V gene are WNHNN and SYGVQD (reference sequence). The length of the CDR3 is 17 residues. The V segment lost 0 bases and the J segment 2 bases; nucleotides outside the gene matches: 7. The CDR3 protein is CASSESTAGTGAYEQYF. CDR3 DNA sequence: TGCGCCAGCAGTGAGTCTACCGCCGGGACAGGGGCCTACGAGCAGTACTTC.

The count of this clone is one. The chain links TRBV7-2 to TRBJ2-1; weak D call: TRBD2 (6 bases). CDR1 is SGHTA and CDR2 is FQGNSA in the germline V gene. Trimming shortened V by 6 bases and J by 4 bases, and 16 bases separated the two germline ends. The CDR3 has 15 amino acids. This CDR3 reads CASSPRVAAYNEQFF. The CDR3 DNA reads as TGTGCCAGCAGTCCCCGGGTAGCGGCTTACAATGAGCAGTTCTTC.

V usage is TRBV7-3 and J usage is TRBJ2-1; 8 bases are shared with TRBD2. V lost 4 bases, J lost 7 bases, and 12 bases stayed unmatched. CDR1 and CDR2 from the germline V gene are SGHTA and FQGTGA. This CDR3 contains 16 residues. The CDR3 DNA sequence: TGTGCCAGCAGCTACCAGGGCGGCGGGGGGCTTAATGAGCAGTTCTTC. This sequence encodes CASSYQGGGGLNEQFF.

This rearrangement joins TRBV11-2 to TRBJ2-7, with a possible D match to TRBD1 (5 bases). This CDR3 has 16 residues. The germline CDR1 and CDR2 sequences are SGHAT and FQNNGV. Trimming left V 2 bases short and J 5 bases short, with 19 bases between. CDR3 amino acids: CASSLFLGPLNDEQYF. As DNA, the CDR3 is TGTGCCAGCAGCTTATTTTTGGGGCCTCTTAACGACGAGCAGTACTTC.

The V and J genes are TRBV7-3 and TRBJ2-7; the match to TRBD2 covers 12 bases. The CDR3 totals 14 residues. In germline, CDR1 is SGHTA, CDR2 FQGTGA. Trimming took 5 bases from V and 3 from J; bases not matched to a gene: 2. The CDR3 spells CASSQTSGSYEQYF. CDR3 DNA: TGTGCCAGCAGCCAGACTAGCGGGAGCTACGAGCAGTACTTC.

The CDR3 nucleotides are TGTGCCAGCAATCAGCGGGGGGACTACGAGCAGTACTTC. Translating gives CASNQRGDYEQYF. The V call is TRBV2, the J call TRBJ2-7, with TRBD2 matching over 9 bases. CDR1 SNHLY and CDR2 FYNNEI come from the germline V gene. This CDR3 comprises 13 residues. Germline trimming cut 7 bases from V and 3 bases from J; bases unmatched to any gene: 4. Looking up the rest from reference TRBV2 and TRBJ2-7 gives the full variable domain: EPEVTQTPSHQVTQMGQEVILRCVPISNHLYFYWYRQILGQKVEFLVSFYNNEISEKSEIFDDQFSVERPDGSNFTLKIRSTKLEDSAMYFCASNQRGDYEQYFGPGTRLTVT.

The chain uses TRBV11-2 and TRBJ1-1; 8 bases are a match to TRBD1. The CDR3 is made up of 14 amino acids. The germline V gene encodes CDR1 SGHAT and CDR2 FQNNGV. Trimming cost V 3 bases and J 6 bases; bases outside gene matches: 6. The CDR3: CASSLDRERAEAFF. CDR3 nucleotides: TGTGCCAGCAGCTTGGACAGGGAGAGGGCTGAAGCTTTCTTT.

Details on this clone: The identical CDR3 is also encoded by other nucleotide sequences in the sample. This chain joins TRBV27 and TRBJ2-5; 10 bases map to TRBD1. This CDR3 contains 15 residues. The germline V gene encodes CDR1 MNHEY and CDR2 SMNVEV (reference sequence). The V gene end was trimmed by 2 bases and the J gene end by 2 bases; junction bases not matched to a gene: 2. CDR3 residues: CASSLRTGGQETQYF. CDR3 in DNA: TGTGCCAGCAGTTTAAGGACAGGGGGACAAGAGACCCAGTACTTC.

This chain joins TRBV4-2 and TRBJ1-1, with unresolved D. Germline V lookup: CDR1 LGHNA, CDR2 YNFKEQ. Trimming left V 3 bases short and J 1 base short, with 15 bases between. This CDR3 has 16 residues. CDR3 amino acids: CASSQAGKTQNTEAFF. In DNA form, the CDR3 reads TGTGCCAGCAGCCAGGCGGGAAAGACCCAGAACACTGAAGCTTTCTTT.

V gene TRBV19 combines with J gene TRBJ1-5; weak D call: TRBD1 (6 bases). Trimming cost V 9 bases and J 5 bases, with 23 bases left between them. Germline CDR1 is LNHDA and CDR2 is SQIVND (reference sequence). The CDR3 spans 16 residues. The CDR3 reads CASQGYREQGYQPQHF. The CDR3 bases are TGTGCCAGCCAGGGTTACCGGGAACAGGGCTATCAGCCCCAGCATTTT.

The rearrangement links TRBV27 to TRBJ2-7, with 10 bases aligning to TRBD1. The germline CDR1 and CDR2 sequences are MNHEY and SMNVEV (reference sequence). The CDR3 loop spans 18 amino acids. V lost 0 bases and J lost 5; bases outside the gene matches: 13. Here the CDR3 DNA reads TGTGCCAGCAGTTTATCCTGGGGAGAGGGACAGGGGTTCCACGAGCAGTACTTC. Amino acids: CASSLSWGEGQGFHEQYF.

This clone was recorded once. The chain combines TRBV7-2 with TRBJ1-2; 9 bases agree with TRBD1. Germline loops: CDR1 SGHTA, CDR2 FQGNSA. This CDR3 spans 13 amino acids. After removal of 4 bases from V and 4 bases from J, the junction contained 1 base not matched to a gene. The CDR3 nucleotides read TGTGCCAGCAGCTCGGGACAGGGCTATGGCTACACCTTC. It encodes CASSSGQGYGYTF.

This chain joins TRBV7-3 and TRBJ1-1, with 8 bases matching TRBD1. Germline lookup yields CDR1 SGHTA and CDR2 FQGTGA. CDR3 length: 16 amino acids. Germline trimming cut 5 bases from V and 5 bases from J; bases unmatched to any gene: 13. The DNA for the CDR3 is TGTGCCAGCAGCCAACAGCCCAGGACAGGGTTTACTGAAGCTTTCTTT. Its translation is CASSQQPRTGFTEAFF.

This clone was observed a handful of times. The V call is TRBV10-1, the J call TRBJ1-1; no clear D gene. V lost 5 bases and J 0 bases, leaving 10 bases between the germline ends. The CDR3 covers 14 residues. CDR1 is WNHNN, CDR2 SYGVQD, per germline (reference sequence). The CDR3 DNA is TGCGCCAGCAGTAGACGCGGCATGAACACTGAAGCTTTCTTT. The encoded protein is CASSRRGMNTEAFF.

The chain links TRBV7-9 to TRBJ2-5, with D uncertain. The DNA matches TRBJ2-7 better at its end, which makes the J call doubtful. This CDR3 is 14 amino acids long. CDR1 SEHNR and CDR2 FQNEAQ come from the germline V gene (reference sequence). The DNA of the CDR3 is TGTGCCAGCAGCTTAGTACCACCCGTCTACGAGCAGTACTTC. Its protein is CASSLVPPVYEQYF.

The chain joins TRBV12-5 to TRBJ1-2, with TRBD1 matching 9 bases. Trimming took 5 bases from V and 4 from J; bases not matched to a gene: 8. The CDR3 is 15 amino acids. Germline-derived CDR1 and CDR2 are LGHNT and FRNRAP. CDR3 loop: CASGASVQGAYGYTF. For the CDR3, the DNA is TGTGCTAGTGGTGCCTCGGTACAGGGGGCCTATGGCTACACCTTC.

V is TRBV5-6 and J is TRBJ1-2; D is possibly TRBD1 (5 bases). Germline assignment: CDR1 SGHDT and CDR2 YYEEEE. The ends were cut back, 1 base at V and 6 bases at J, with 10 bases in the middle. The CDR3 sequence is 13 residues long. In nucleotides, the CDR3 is TGTGCCAGCAGCTTGAGGCGGGGACATGGCTACACCTTC. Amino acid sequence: CASSLRRGHGYTF.

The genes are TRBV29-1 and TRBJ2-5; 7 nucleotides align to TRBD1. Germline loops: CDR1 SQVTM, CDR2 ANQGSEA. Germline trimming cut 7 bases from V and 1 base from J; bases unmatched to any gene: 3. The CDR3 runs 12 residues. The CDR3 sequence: CSARQGQETQYF. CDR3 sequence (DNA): TGCAGCGCGAGACAGGGCCAAGAGACCCAGTACTTC.

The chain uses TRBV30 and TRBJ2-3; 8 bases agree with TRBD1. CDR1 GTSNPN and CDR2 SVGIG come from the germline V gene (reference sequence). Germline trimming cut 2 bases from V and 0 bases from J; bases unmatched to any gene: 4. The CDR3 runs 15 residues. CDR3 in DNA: TGTGCCTGGAGTACAGGGGGGAGTAGCACAGATACGCAGTATTTT. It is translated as CAWSTGGSSTDTQYF.

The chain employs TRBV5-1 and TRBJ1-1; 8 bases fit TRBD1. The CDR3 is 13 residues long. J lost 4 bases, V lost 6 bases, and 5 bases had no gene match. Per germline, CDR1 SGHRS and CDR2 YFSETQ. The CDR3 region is CASTLTGGTEAFF. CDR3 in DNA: TGCGCCAGCACCCTAACAGGGGGCACTGAAGCTTTCTTT.

The CDR3 reads CASSPQDKAGSYEQYF. CDR3 in DNA: TGTGCCAGCAGCCCCCAAGATAAGGCGGGTTCCTACGAGCAGTACTTC. The V gene is TRBV9, the J gene TRBJ2-7; possibly TRBD2 for D (5 bases). The V gene's germline CDR1 is SGDLS and CDR2 YYNGEE. CDR3 length equals 16 residues. The ends were cut back, 4 bases at V and 1 base at J, with 18 bases in the middle.

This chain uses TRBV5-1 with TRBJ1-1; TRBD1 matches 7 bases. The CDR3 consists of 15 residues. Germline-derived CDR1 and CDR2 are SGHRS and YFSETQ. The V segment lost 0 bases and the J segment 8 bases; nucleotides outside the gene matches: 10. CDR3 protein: CASSLDTGVFWEAFF. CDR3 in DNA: TGCGCCAGCAGCTTGGATACAGGGGTCTTTTGGGAAGCTTTCTTT.

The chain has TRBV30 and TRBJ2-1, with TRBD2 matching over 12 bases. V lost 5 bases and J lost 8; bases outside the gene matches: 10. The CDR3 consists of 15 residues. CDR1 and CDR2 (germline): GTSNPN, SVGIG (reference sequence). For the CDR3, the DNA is TGTGCCTGGCAAAGACTAGCGGGGGTATTCGATGAGCAGTTCTTC. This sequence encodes CAWQRLAGVFDEQFF.

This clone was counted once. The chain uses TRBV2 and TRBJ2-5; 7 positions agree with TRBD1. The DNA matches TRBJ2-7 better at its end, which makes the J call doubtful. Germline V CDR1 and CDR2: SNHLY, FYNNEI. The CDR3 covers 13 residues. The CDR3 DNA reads TGTGCCAGCAGGGACGGGACAGCCTACGAGCAGTACTTC. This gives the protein CASRDGTAYEQYF.